Listed here is a single T cell receptor beta chain. Its antigen is not identified. This record comes from a study of blood T cells in healthy people across ages. Overall study: About one barcoded beta molecule per two T cells came from capture by template switching.

Study findings and constraints: Naive CD4+ cells and diversity were both higher in long-lived donors than in aged donors. Naive T cell percentage and TCR beta diversity correlated strongly.

Next came a second PCR, run for roughly 6 to 11 cycles, which used a sample-barcoded 5' primer along with a J-beta primer mix. All cDNA molecules were each tagged by a template-switch adaptor with 12 random nucleotides. Via MiXCR, TCRdb re-called the 5' RACE reads, giving one row per CDR3 protein. The data show hundreds of thousands of distinct CDR3 sequences, with approximately 49% seen just once and 10% to 15% held by the top ten. The V end was cut by 5 bases, the J end by 13 bases, with 13 bases between. The CDR3 covers 11 residues. CDR1 and CDR2 from the germline V gene are SGHRS and YFSETQ. This rearrangement joins TRBV5-1 to TRBJ2-4; perhaps TRBD2 as D (6 bases). This receptor was taken from a young man in good health. Source material: blood. CDR3 in amino acids: CASRSTGEQYF. CDR3 nucleotides: TGCGCCAGCAGATCGACGGGGGAGCAGTACTTC.